The T cell receptor beta chain described here comes from a study of blood T cell repertoires in COVID-19. For the study at large: Samples taken during acute and convalescent COVID-19 were collected in the United States, Italy and Spain. Sources were T cells, B-cell-depleted T cells, or PBMCs; the material itself was cDNA or gDNA.

Germline V gene sequence: CDR1 SGHRS, CDR2 YFSETQ. The CDR3 extends over 13 amino acids. The V and J ends lost 5 bases and 1 base, in that order; junction bases with no gene match: 2. Original handling: From reference gene primer amplification, estimates of nucleated cell counts were derived. The table came from immunoSEQ multiplex PCR; TCRdb's copy has only in-frame clones and leaves some out. The V and J calls and clone size were taken over from that table, and D and trimming were inferred from the DNA. Here the sample spans about 210,000 clones, about 90% being singletons. This chain connects TRBV5-1 to TRBJ1-1; 7 nucleotides align to TRBD1. The clonotype originates from a woman in her 70s with acute or convalescent COVID-19. The sequencing input was peripheral blood. CDR3 region: CASRRTGNTEAFF. CDR3 DNA sequence: TGCGCCAGCAGGCGGACAGGGAACACTGAAGCTTTCTTT.